This is a list of T cell receptor beta chains from one sample in a study of graft-versus-host responses after intestinal transplantation. TCRdb keeps only in-frame clones here, not all; method: immunoSEQ multiplex PCR. The sample consists of more than 6,000 clones, about 82% of them appearing once. Source: ileum tissue, taken roughly 19 weeks after transplant. All receptors come from a human patient who received an intestinal transplant, so some T cells may come from the graft donor. Each CDR3 is given with its conserved first and last residue. A D gene is named only where the DNA matches it firmly. Not all rows give a size; the values are once, few, many and, for expanded clones, a class.

d_gene: TRBD2
v_gene: TRBV5-1
j_gene: TRBJ2-1
abundance: few
CDR3nt: TGCGCCAGCAGCGACGGGGGGGTGCGCTCCTACAATGAGCAGTTCTTC
CDR3aa: CASSDGGVRSYNEQFF

d_gene: TRBD2
v_gene: TRBV9
j_gene: TRBJ2-7
abundance: .
CDR3nt: TGTGCCAGCAGCGCAAGACTAGCGGGGGGTTCTTCCGAGCAGTACTTC
CDR3aa: CASSARLAGGSSEQYF

d_gene: TRBD1
v_gene: TRBV7-8
j_gene: TRBJ2-2
abundance: .
CDR3nt: TGTGCCAGCAGCTTTAGGACAGGGGGAGGGACGAACACCGGGGAGCTGTTTTTT
CDR3aa: CASSFRTGGGTNTGELFF

d_gene: TRBD2
v_gene: TRBV10-2
j_gene: TRBJ2-1
abundance: .
CDR3nt: TGCGCCAGCAGTACGCTAGCGGGGGGGCCCAGTGAGCAGTTCTTC
CDR3aa: CASSTLAGGPSEQFF

d_gene: .
v_gene: TRBV19
j_gene: TRBJ1-1
abundance: .
CDR3nt: TGTGCCAGTATAGCATGGGGCAGCACGCGAAGAGAAGCTTTCTTT
CDR3aa: CASIAWGSTRREAFF

d_gene: TRBD1
v_gene: TRBV5-1
j_gene: TRBJ2-2
abundance: once
CDR3nt: TGCGCCAGCAGTTCGGGGACAGGCATCACCGGGGAGCTGTTTTTT
CDR3aa: CASSSGTGITGELFF

d_gene: .
v_gene: TRBV4-1
j_gene: TRBJ2-1
abundance: .
CDR3nt: TGCGCCAGCAGCCGATTAGAATTGGACTTAAACAATGAGCAGTTCTTC
CDR3aa: CASSRLELDLNNEQFF

d_gene: TRBD2
v_gene: TRBV11-3
j_gene: TRBJ2-1
abundance: .
CDR3nt: TGTGCCAGCAGCCCCCGGGGGGGACTGGGGAATGAGCAGTTCTTC
CDR3aa: CASSPRGGLGNEQFF

d_gene: .
v_gene: TRBV5-6
j_gene: TRBJ2-7
abundance: .
CDR3nt: TGTGCCAGCAGCTTGCACAGAAACTACGAGCAGTACTTC
CDR3aa: CASSLHRNYEQYF

d_gene: TRBD1
v_gene: TRBV6-1
j_gene: TRBJ2-7
abundance: .
CDR3nt: TGTGCCAGCAGCCCTACCGGGACAGGGGTTTACGAGCAGTACTTC
CDR3aa: CASSPTGTGVYEQYF

d_gene: TRBD1
v_gene: TRBV5-1
j_gene: TRBJ1-3
abundance: few
CDR3nt: TGCGCCAGCAGCTTATCAACAGGGGAACGAAACACCATATATTTT
CDR3aa: CASSLSTGERNTIYF

d_gene: .
v_gene: TRBV7-9
j_gene: TRBJ2-5
abundance: .
CDR3nt: TGTGCCAGCAGCCCCCCCGACGTACAAGAGACCCAGTACTTC
CDR3aa: CASSPPDVQETQYF

d_gene: TRBD2
v_gene: TRBV11-2
j_gene: TRBJ2-1
abundance: few
CDR3nt: TGTGCCAGCAGCCGCGCGGGACTAGCGGGGGGGCCCGATGAGCAGTTCTTC
CDR3aa: CASSRAGLAGGPDEQFF

d_gene: .
v_gene: TRBV6-1
j_gene: TRBJ1-1
abundance: .
CDR3nt: TGTGCCAGCAGTGAGAGGGGGGGCAACACTGAAGCTTTCTTT
CDR3aa: CASSERGGNTEAFF

d_gene: TRBD2
v_gene: TRBV10-3
j_gene: TRBJ2-1
abundance: few
CDR3nt: TGTGCCATCGCTCGGGAGGTCGTAAATGAGCAGTTCTTC
CDR3aa: CAIAREVVNEQFF

d_gene: .
v_gene: TRBV11-3
j_gene: TRBJ2-1
abundance: .
CDR3nt: TGTGCCAGCAGCTTACCACCGGGGTACAATGAGCAGTTCTTC
CDR3aa: CASSLPPGYNEQFF

d_gene: TRBD1
v_gene: TRBV5-4
j_gene: TRBJ2-5
abundance: medium-sized
CDR3nt: TGTGCCAGCAGCTGGGACAGGTCCCAAGAGACCCAGTACTTC
CDR3aa: CASSWDRSQETQYF

d_gene: .
v_gene: TRBV5-5
j_gene: TRBJ2-7
abundance: .
CDR3nt: TGTGCCAGCAGCGACACGTGGAACTACGAGCAGTACTTC
CDR3aa: CASSDTWNYEQYF

d_gene: TRBD2
v_gene: TRBV2
j_gene: TRBJ2-7
abundance: .
CDR3nt: TGTGCCAGCAGGACGGGGACTAGATTGACCTACGAGCAGTACTTC
CDR3aa: CASRTGTRLTYEQYF

d_gene: TRBD2
v_gene: TRBV4-2
j_gene: TRBJ2-5
abundance: .
CDR3nt: TGTGCCAGCAGCCAATACACGGGACTAGGGGAAGAGACCCAGTACTTC
CDR3aa: CASSQYTGLGEETQYF

d_gene: .
v_gene: TRBV7-9
j_gene: TRBJ1-3
abundance: few
CDR3nt: TGTGCCAGCAGCTTCGATACCTGGGCTGGAAACACCATATATTTT
CDR3aa: CASSFDTWAGNTIYF

d_gene: TRBD1
v_gene: TRBV19
j_gene: TRBJ1-2
abundance: .
CDR3nt: TGTGCCAGTAGTCCCCGGGACAGGGGTTCTGGCTACACCTTC
CDR3aa: CASSPRDRGSGYTF

d_gene: .
v_gene: TRBV20-1
j_gene: TRBJ1-2
abundance: few
CDR3nt: TGCAGTGCTAGACTCAGCTATGGCTACACCTTC
CDR3aa: CSARLSYGYTF

d_gene: .
v_gene: TRBV6-6
j_gene: TRBJ1-2
abundance: .
CDR3nt: TGTGCCAGCAGTTCCCATAATGGGCCAGGGATCTATGGCTACACCTTC
CDR3aa: CASSSHNGPGIYGYTF

d_gene: .
v_gene: TRBV6-4
j_gene: TRBJ2-7
abundance: .
CDR3nt: TGTGCCAGCAGTGACTCGACAAGGGACTACGAGCAGTACTTC
CDR3aa: CASSDSTRDYEQYF

d_gene: .
v_gene: TRBV11-2
j_gene: TRBJ2-3
abundance: .
CDR3nt: TGTGCCAGCAGCTTACATCGAGATACGCAGTATTTT
CDR3aa: CASSLHRDTQYF

d_gene: TRBD2
v_gene: TRBV7-9
j_gene: TRBJ2-1
abundance: .
CDR3nt: TGTGCCAGCAGCTTTAGCGGGGGCAACTACAATGAGCAGTTCTTC
CDR3aa: CASSFSGGNYNEQFF

d_gene: TRBD2
v_gene: TRBV4-1
j_gene: TRBJ2-5
abundance: once
CDR3nt: TGCGCCAGCAGCCAAGCTCGGTCGGGGGGGGAGACCCAGTACTTC
CDR3aa: CASSQARSGGETQYF

d_gene: TRBD1
v_gene: TRBV6-6
j_gene: TRBJ1-4
abundance: few
CDR3nt: TGTGCCAGCATCACACAGGGGGCTGAAAAACTGTTTTTT
CDR3aa: CASITQGAEKLFF

d_gene: TRBD2
v_gene: TRBV4-2
j_gene: TRBJ2-4
abundance: .
CDR3nt: TGTGCCAGCAGCCAAGATAGCGGGAAAAACATTCAGTACTTC
CDR3aa: CASSQDSGKNIQYF

d_gene: .
v_gene: TRBV5-8
j_gene: TRBJ2-7
abundance: .
CDR3nt: TGTGCCAGCACGACCGACAGGAGCCGGGTCGAGCAGTACTTC
CDR3aa: CASTTDRSRVEQYF

d_gene: .
v_gene: TRBV5-4
j_gene: TRBJ2-5
abundance: once
CDR3nt: TGTGCCAGCAGGGGAGGACAGTACCAAGAGACCCAGTACTTC
CDR3aa: CASRGGQYQETQYF

d_gene: TRBD1
v_gene: TRBV11-2
j_gene: TRBJ1-3
abundance: .
CDR3nt: TGTGCCAGCAGCCGCTCGACAGGGGCTTACTCTGGAAACACCATATATTTT
CDR3aa: CASSRSTGAYSGNTIYF

d_gene: .
v_gene: TRBV7-2
j_gene: TRBJ1-3
abundance: .
CDR3nt: TGTGCCAGCAGCCCGTATCAGGCCGGAAACACCATATATTTT
CDR3aa: CASSPYQAGNTIYF

d_gene: .
v_gene: TRBV11-2
j_gene: TRBJ2-5
abundance: .
CDR3nt: TGTGCCAGCAGCCCCCTGGCAGTGGCCCAGTACTTC
CDR3aa: CASSPLAVAQYF

d_gene: .
v_gene: TRBV6-5
j_gene: TRBJ1-2
abundance: .
CDR3nt: TGTGCCAGCAGTCTCTTTTCCGACTATGGCTACACCTTC
CDR3aa: CASSLFSDYGYTF

d_gene: .
v_gene: TRBV7-9
j_gene: TRBJ1-1
abundance: .
CDR3nt: TGTGCCAGCAGCTTAGCGGAACTCGGTAAAGCTTTCTTT
CDR3aa: CASSLAELGKAFF

d_gene: .
v_gene: TRBV12-5
j_gene: TRBJ2-7
abundance: .
CDR3nt: TGTGCTAGTGGCCCATCGAACACTTACGAGCAGTACTTC
CDR3aa: CASGPSNTYEQYF

d_gene: TRBD1
v_gene: TRBV5-6
j_gene: TRBJ1-2
abundance: .
CDR3nt: TGTGCCAGCAGCTTGAACAGGGGGAACTATGGCTACACCTTC
CDR3aa: CASSLNRGNYGYTF

d_gene: TRBD1
v_gene: TRBV4-1
j_gene: TRBJ2-4
abundance: .
CDR3nt: TGCGCCAGCAGCCCAAGGGGACAGCTAGCCAAAAACATTCAGTACTTC
CDR3aa: CASSPRGQLAKNIQYF

d_gene: .
v_gene: TRBV7-3
j_gene: TRBJ2-7
abundance: .
CDR3nt: TGTGCCAGCAGCTTCACAGGGAAATCCTACGAGCAGTACTTC
CDR3aa: CASSFTGKSYEQYF

d_gene: .
v_gene: TRBV11-2
j_gene: TRBJ2-7
abundance: few
CDR3nt: TGTGCCAGCAGCTTAAGGGCAGGAGCTTTATACGAGCAGTACTTC
CDR3aa: CASSLRAGALYEQYF

d_gene: .
v_gene: TRBV6-4
j_gene: TRBJ1-6
abundance: .
CDR3nt: TGTGCCAGCAGTGACTCGGACAATTCACCCCTCCACTTT
CDR3aa: CASSDSDNSPLHF

d_gene: TRBD2
v_gene: TRBV7-7
j_gene: TRBJ2-3
abundance: .
CDR3nt: TGTGCTAGCAGCCCTACTACCTCGACTAGCGGGAGTTTGAATACGCAGTATTTT
CDR3aa: CASSPTTSTSGSLNTQYF

d_gene: .
v_gene: TRBV5-1
j_gene: TRBJ2-2
abundance: .
CDR3nt: TGCGCCAGCAGCTTGGCCCCGAACACCGGGGAGCTGTTTTTT
CDR3aa: CASSLAPNTGELFF

d_gene: .
v_gene: TRBV7-2
j_gene: TRBJ1-3
abundance: .
CDR3nt: TGTGCCAGCAGCTTGTACTCTGGAAACACCATATATTTT
CDR3aa: CASSLYSGNTIYF

d_gene: .
v_gene: TRBV7-9
j_gene: TRBJ2-3
abundance: .
CDR3nt: TGTGCCAGGGGGGAGACAGATAGCACAGATACGCAGTATTTT
CDR3aa: CARGETDSTDTQYF

d_gene: .
v_gene: TRBV5-1
j_gene: TRBJ2-2
abundance: .
CDR3nt: TGCGCCAGCAGCTTGGAGGGCAGGGCAATCGGGGAGCTGTTTTTT
CDR3aa: CASSLEGRAIGELFF

d_gene: .
v_gene: TRBV21-1
j_gene: TRBJ2-7
abundance: .
CDR3nt: TGTGCCGAGTTCCGGACGACTAGCGGGTACGAGCAGTACTTC
CDR3aa: CAEFRTTSGYEQYF

d_gene: .
v_gene: TRBV2
j_gene: TRBJ2-6
abundance: .
CDR3nt: TGTGCCAGCAGTGTGGACCTCAACTCTGGGGCCAACGTCCTGACTTTC
CDR3aa: CASSVDLNSGANVLTF

d_gene: .
v_gene: TRBV10-3
j_gene: TRBJ2-3
abundance: .
CDR3nt: TGTGCCACCGGATCAGGAAGCCGTGGCGGCCGCACAGATACGCAGTATTTT
CDR3aa: CATGSGSRGGRTDTQYF

d_gene: TRBD2
v_gene: TRBV7-9
j_gene: TRBJ2-5
abundance: .
CDR3nt: TGTGCCAGCAGCTCCGGACTAGATAAGGTGCAGTACTTC
CDR3aa: CASSSGLDKVQYF

d_gene: .
v_gene: TRBV6-1
j_gene: TRBJ1-5
abundance: .
CDR3nt: TGTGCCAGCAGTGAGGGGGCGCATCAGCCCCAGCATTTT
CDR3aa: CASSEGAHQPQHF

d_gene: TRBD1
v_gene: TRBV7-9
j_gene: TRBJ1-5
abundance: .
CDR3nt: TGTGCCAGCAGCTCAGGGACAGAAGATCAGCCCCAGCATTTT
CDR3aa: CASSSGTEDQPQHF

d_gene: TRBD2
v_gene: TRBV5-4
j_gene: TRBJ2-5
abundance: .
CDR3nt: TGTGCCAGCAGCGCGGGAGTTACAGCTATGGAGACCCAGTACTTC
CDR3aa: CASSAGVTAMETQYF

d_gene: TRBD1
v_gene: TRBV4-1
j_gene: TRBJ1-1
abundance: .
CDR3nt: TGCGCCAGCAGCCAAGAAGGCAGGGGGACTGAAGCTTTCTTT
CDR3aa: CASSQEGRGTEAFF